Listed below are T cell receptor beta chains from one sample, sequenced in a study of T cells in Graves' hyperthyroidism and ophthalmopathy. TCRdb recomputed calls from the multiplex PCR reads with MiXCR, one row per CDR3 protein. Counted here are hundreds of thousands of distinct CDR3 sequences, about 17% occurring once; the ten biggest clones make up 3.8%. The sequenced material came from blood. Every receptor here comes from a woman in her 30s with Graves' hyperthyroidism. Each CDR3 is given with its conserved first and last residue. The order of the fields is D gene, J gene, clone size, V gene, CDR3 protein, CDR3 DNA. A D gene is named only where the DNA matches it firmly. Size is stated for part of the rows, as once, few or many counts, or as a class when the clone is expanded.

d_call: .; j_call: TRBJ2-7; clone_size: many; v_call: TRBV7-9; cdr3_aa: CASSSPDFSYEQYF; cdr3_nt: TGTGCCAGCAGTTCCCCGGACTTCTCCTACGAGCAGTACTTC
d_call: .; j_call: TRBJ2-3; clone_size: .; v_call: TRBV28; cdr3_aa: CATSKGGADTQYF; cdr3_nt: TGTGCCACCTCGAAGGGTGGGGCAGATACGCAGTATTTT
d_call: TRBD2; j_call: TRBJ2-5; clone_size: .; v_call: TRBV12-3/TRBV12-4; cdr3_aa: CASRGGRETQYF; cdr3_nt: TGTGCCAGCAGGGGGGGGAGGGAGACCCAGTACTTC
d_call: .; j_call: TRBJ2-7; clone_size: many; v_call: TRBV11-2; cdr3_aa: CASSQPYEQYF; cdr3_nt: TGTGCCAGCAGCCAACCATACGAGCAGTACTTC
d_call: TRBD2; j_call: TRBJ2-1; clone_size: .; v_call: TRBV12-3/TRBV12-4; cdr3_aa: CASRGLAGGEQFF; cdr3_nt: TGTGCCAGCAGGGGACTAGCGGGAGGCGAGCAGTTCTTC
d_call: TRBD2; j_call: TRBJ2-1; clone_size: .; v_call: TRBV5-1; cdr3_aa: CASSSGTSGRVFYNEQFF; cdr3_nt: TGCGCCAGCAGCTCTGGGACTAGCGGGAGGGTCTTCTACAATGAGCAGTTCTTC
d_call: TRBD1; j_call: TRBJ2-7; clone_size: many; v_call: TRBV6-1; cdr3_aa: CASSYRGDRAYEQYF; cdr3_nt: TGTGCCAGCAGTTATAGGGGGGACAGGGCCTACGAGCAGTACTTC
d_call: TRBD1; j_call: TRBJ1-1; clone_size: few; v_call: TRBV6-1; cdr3_aa: CASSQQGGGTTEAFF; cdr3_nt: TGTGCCAGCAGCCAACAGGGGGGAGGAACCACTGAAGCTTTCTTT
d_call: .; j_call: TRBJ2-1; clone_size: few; v_call: TRBV27; cdr3_aa: CASRGYSSSYNEQFF; cdr3_nt: TGTGCCAGCAGAGGATACAGTAGCTCCTACAATGAGCAGTTCTTC
d_call: .; j_call: TRBJ1-3; clone_size: many; v_call: TRBV29-1; cdr3_aa: CSARPNSGNTIYF; cdr3_nt: TGCAGCGCAAGACCGAACTCTGGAAACACCATATATTTT
d_call: .; j_call: TRBJ1-1; clone_size: .; v_call: TRBV4-3; cdr3_aa: CASSQDSAHQGTEAFF; cdr3_nt: TGCGCCAGCAGCCAAGATTCCGCTCACCAGGGCACTGAAGCTTTCTTT
d_call: TRBD1; j_call: TRBJ2-3; clone_size: .; v_call: TRBV6-2/TRBV6-3; cdr3_aa: CASSYSQGVTDTQYF; cdr3_nt: TGTGCCAGCAGTTACTCTCAGGGGGTGACAGATACGCAGTATTTT
d_call: .; j_call: TRBJ2-7; clone_size: many; v_call: TRBV2; cdr3_aa: CASSESQGVPYEQYF; cdr3_nt: TGTGCCAGCAGTGAATCGCAGGGAGTTCCCTACGAGCAGTACTTC
d_call: TRBD2; j_call: TRBJ2-1; clone_size: many; v_call: TRBV2; cdr3_aa: CASSELAGELSEQFF; cdr3_nt: TGTGCCAGCAGTGAACTAGCGGGAGAATTATCGGAGCAGTTCTTC
d_call: TRBD1; j_call: TRBJ1-6; clone_size: .; v_call: TRBV6-2/TRBV6-3; cdr3_aa: CASGYLGTGENPKDSPLHF; cdr3_nt: TGTGCCAGCGGTTACTTGGGGACAGGGGAAAATCCGAAGGATTCACCCCTCCACTTT
d_call: .; j_call: TRBJ1-1; clone_size: many; v_call: TRBV12-3/TRBV12-4; cdr3_aa: CASSLALRLNTEAFF; cdr3_nt: TGTGCCAGCAGTTTAGCGCTTCGACTAAACACTGAAGCTTTCTTT
d_call: TRBD2; j_call: TRBJ2-1; clone_size: many; v_call: TRBV20-1; cdr3_aa: CSASGRAGYNEQFF; cdr3_nt: TGCAGTGCTAGCGGGAGGGCCGGCTACAATGAGCAGTTCTTC
d_call: .; j_call: TRBJ2-7; clone_size: many; v_call: TRBV12-3/TRBV12-4; cdr3_aa: CASSSRGQSSYEQYF; cdr3_nt: TGTGCCAGCAGTTCCAGGGGCCAGAGCTCCTACGAGCAGTACTTC
d_call: TRBD1; j_call: TRBJ2-4; clone_size: .; v_call: TRBV7-2; cdr3_aa: CASSLEGQGNIQYF; cdr3_nt: TGTGCCAGCAGCTTAGAAGGACAGGGGAACATTCAGTACTTC
d_call: .; j_call: TRBJ2-1; clone_size: many; v_call: TRBV18; cdr3_aa: CASSPEKSPNNEQFF; cdr3_nt: TGTGCCAGCTCACCAGAGAAGTCTCCAAACAATGAGCAGTTCTTC
d_call: TRBD1; j_call: TRBJ2-7; clone_size: many; v_call: TRBV28; cdr3_aa: CASRASGTGDYEQYF; cdr3_nt: TGTGCCAGCAGAGCCTCCGGGACAGGGGACTACGAGCAGTACTTC
d_call: .; j_call: TRBJ2-1; clone_size: many; v_call: TRBV5-6; cdr3_aa: CASNRYDNEQFF; cdr3_nt: TGTGCCAGCAACCGATACGACAATGAGCAGTTCTTC
d_call: .; j_call: TRBJ2-3; clone_size: many; v_call: TRBV28; cdr3_aa: CAIETDTQYF; cdr3_nt: TGTGCCATAGAGACAGATACGCAGTATTTT
d_call: .; j_call: TRBJ1-2; clone_size: many; v_call: TRBV28; cdr3_aa: CASSYRVGGGYTF; cdr3_nt: TGTGCCAGCAGCTACAGGGTCGGGGGAGGCTACACCTTC